This T cell receptor beta chain was retrieved from a study of T cell responses to AZD1222 COVID-19 vaccine. Study overall: Investigators merged groups given second doses at roughly 4 or roughly 12 weeks. Overall study findings and caveats: Targets within unmutated variant regions were reportedly found for nearly half of spike-specific TCRs. Across spike, vaccine-associated CD4 TCRs were found, dominant at 160-218 and 743-854. Baseline antibody screening turned up just six seropositive AZD1222 recipients.

The table came from immunoSEQ multiplex PCR; TCRdb's copy has only in-frame clones and leaves some out. The data show approximately 180,000 clones, 88% seen once. Regarding this clone: Its specificity is unknown.

V lost 0 bases and J 5 bases, leaving 14 bases between the germline ends. Germline V gene lookup returns CDR1 GTSNPN and CDR2 SVGIG (reference sequence). The CDR3 has 15 amino acids. This clonotype was obtained from an adult in good health. The chain combines TRBV30 with TRBJ1-5, with D hard to call. Sequenced here: peripheral blood, sampled on day 0 of AZD1222 vaccination. CDR3 DNA: TGTGCCTGGAGTGTAAGCGACGGACGCTATCAGCCCCAGCATTTT. Translating gives CAWSVSDGRYQPQHF.